The 22 T cell receptor beta chains below all came from one sample that was sequenced in a study of shared T cell receptors in the human thymus. Repertoires were generated with immunoSEQ multiplex PCR, while TCRdb's copy carries only in-frame clones and drops some. This table has about 660,000 clones, 88% appearing once. A further study also used this sample, focusing on human thymus T cells.

The sequenced sample was thymocytes. The receptors here all came from a boy younger than two with a congenital heart defect.

V and J are TRBV9 and TRBJ2-7, with TRBD2 identical over 8 bases. Trimming cost V 0 bases and J 1 base; bases outside gene matches: 18. Germline V gene data show CDR1 as SGDLS and CDR2 as YYNGEE. The CDR3 has 20 amino acids. CDR3 in amino acids: CASSVDPPTQLAEGSYEQYF. Written as DNA, the CDR3 is TGTGCCAGCAGCGTAGATCCTCCCACTCAACTAGCGGAGGGATCCTACGAGCAGTACTTC.

The table lists this clone with a count of one. The rearrangement joins TRBV11-3 to TRBJ2-1, with 7 bases identical to TRBD2. The junction had 14 bases not matched to a gene; V was cut back by 0 bases and J by 0 bases. The CDR3 is 20 amino acids. Germline V gives CDR1 SGHNT, CDR2 YENEEA. In DNA form, the CDR3 reads TGTGCCAGCAGCTTAGATCGTTGGGGGGGTAGCGTTAACTCCTACAATGAGCAGTTCTTC. This gives the protein CASSLDRWGGSVNSYNEQFF.

The chain couples TRBV30 to TRBJ2-4, with 8 bases lining up with TRBD2. Trimming at V came to 2 bases and at J to 0 bases, leaving 18 bases not matched to a gene. Germline V lookup: CDR1 GTSNPN, CDR2 SVGIG (reference sequence). The CDR3 totals 20 residues. CDR3 bases: TGTGCCTGGAGTCCCCCTTACATGGACGGGAGGGAATTAGCCAAAAACATTCAGTACTTC. Protein: CAWSPPYMDGRELAKNIQYF.

This chain links TRBV29-1 with TRBJ2-1; 8 bases are shared with TRBD2. Germline CDR1 is SQVTM and CDR2 is ANQGSEA. The J segment lost 2 bases and the V segment lost 4 bases, leaving 7 bases of the junction unmatched. CDR3 length: 15 amino acids. The CDR3: CSVGAGTRTYNEQFF. In DNA form, the CDR3 reads TGCAGCGTTGGGGCAGGGACTAGGACCTACAATGAGCAGTTCTTC.

The V call is TRBV10-3, the J call TRBJ1-2; maybe TRBD1 (6 bases). CDR3 size: 13 residues. Trimming took off 6 bases at V and 3 bases at J, with 11 bases between the two ends. Germline lookup yields CDR1 ENHRY and CDR2 SYGVKD. The DNA of the CDR3 is TGTGCCATCAGGGGCAGGGGTGACTATGGCTACACCTTC. Protein sequence: CAIRGRGDYGYTF.

V is TRBV4-3 and J is TRBJ2-3; 9 nucleotides agree with TRBD2. CDR1 LGHNA and CDR2 YSLEER come from the germline V gene. The CDR3 contains 17 residues. With V trimmed by 0 bases and J by 2 bases, 6 bases remained unmatched. The CDR3 here is CASSQDRLAGYTDTQYF. CDR3 nucleotide sequence: TGCGCCAGCAGCCAAGATCGGCTAGCGGGGTACACAGATACGCAGTATTTT.

The chain has TRBV27 and TRBJ1-5; D is perhaps TRBD1 (5 bases). V was shortened by 4 bases and J by 1 base, with 8 bases between the two germline ends. Germline V lookup: CDR1 MNHEY, CDR2 SMNVEV (reference sequence). The CDR3 is 14 residues long. In DNA form, the CDR3 reads TGTGCCAGCAGTTGCCGGGGGAGCAATCAGCCCCAGCATTTT. This gives the protein CASSCRGSNQPQHF.

This clone was seen only once. The chain employs TRBV5-6 and TRBJ2-7, with D perhaps TRBD2 (5 bases). CDR1 and CDR2 (germline): SGHDT, YYEEEE. The germline V and J ends were trimmed by 0 bases and 2 bases, with 9 bases remaining between them. This CDR3 has 14 residues. CDR3 bases: TGTGCCAGCAGCTTGGGAGGGCTCCCCTACGAGCAGTACTTC. This gives the protein CASSLGGLPYEQYF.

In its sample, this clone was seen once. The chain carries TRBV11-1 and TRBJ2-1, with 10 bases fitting TRBD2. The V gene end was trimmed by 5 bases and the J gene end by 5 bases; junction bases not matched to a gene: 6. The CDR3 is 15 residues long. Germline-derived CDR1 and CDR2 are SGHAT and FQDESV (reference sequence). CDR3 amino acids: CASSKGLAVNNEQFF. CDR3 nucleotides: TGTGCCAGCAGCAAAGGACTAGCGGTTAACAATGAGCAGTTCTTC.

The chain carries TRBV27 and TRBJ2-2; 10 bases are shared with TRBD2. Trimming cost V 7 bases and J 2 bases; bases outside gene matches: 10. Per the germline V gene, CDR1 is MNHEY and CDR2 is SMNVEV (reference sequence). This CDR3 spans 17 amino acids. DNA of the CDR3: TGTGCCAGCATTCGGGAGGGACTAGCGAACAACACCGGGGAGCTGTTTTTT. As protein: CASIREGLANNTGELFF.

The rearrangement joins TRBV27 to TRBJ2-7; D perhaps matches TRBD2 (6 bases). The CDR3 has 14 residues. Trimming removed 0 bases from V and 6 bases from J, with 12 bases in between. CDR1 and CDR2 (germline): MNHEY, SMNVEV (reference sequence). CDR3 amino acids: CASSLSWRDSEQYF. In DNA, the CDR3 is TGTGCCAGCAGTTTATCGTGGCGGGATAGCGAGCAGTACTTC.

The V gene is TRBV10-2, the J gene TRBJ1-5; D is undetermined. This CDR3 has 18 amino acids. Deletions cut 0 bases from V and 0 bases from J, with 15 bases between. Germline-derived CDR1 and CDR2 are WSHSY and SAAADI. CDR3 region: CASSESVGQRYSNQPQHF. CDR3 bases: TGCGCCAGCAGTGAGTCAGTAGGGCAGCGGTATAGCAATCAGCCCCAGCATTTT.

This clone came up a few times. The chain uses TRBV5-6 and TRBJ2-7; the D gene is possibly TRBD1 (5 bases). V was cut by 0 bases and J by 2 bases, with 15 bases left in between. The CDR3 runs 16 residues. The germline V gene encodes CDR1 SGHDT and CDR2 YYEEEE. CDR3 protein: CASSLGPGSVTYEQYF. In DNA form, the CDR3 reads TGTGCCAGCAGCTTGGGACCAGGGTCCGTTACCTACGAGCAGTACTTC.

V usage is TRBV2 and J usage is TRBJ1-3, with D hard to call. This CDR3 has 13 residues. CDR1 is SNHLY and CDR2 is FYNNEI in the germline V gene. The V end was cut by 10 bases, the J end by 2 bases, with 12 bases between. The CDR3 DNA sequence: TGTGCCACAAGGAGGGCAGCTGGAAACACCATATATTTT. This sequence encodes CATRRAAGNTIYF.

The genes are TRBV28 and TRBJ2-1; 7 positions agree with TRBD1. Germline V gives CDR1 MDHEN, CDR2 SYDVKM. CDR3 length equals 16 residues. V shed 7 bases and J 4 bases; nucleotides not matched to a gene: 13. CDR3 in amino acids: CASTGTQGEGYNEQFF. The CDR3 nucleotides are TGTGCCAGCACAGGGACGCAGGGGGAAGGGTACAATGAGCAGTTCTTC.

J is TRBJ2-2 and V is TRBV5-4; 8 bases line up with TRBD1. This CDR3 contains 16 residues. Trimming at V came to 0 bases and at J to 5 bases, leaving 6 bases not matched to a gene. Germline lookup yields CDR1 SGHNT and CDR2 YYREEE (reference sequence). The CDR3 nucleotides are TGTGCCAGCAGCTTGGGTACAGGGGGAAAGACCGGGGAGCTGTTTTTT. This translates into CASSLGTGGKTGELFF.

V and J are TRBV4-3 and TRBJ2-5; the match to TRBD2 covers 11 bases. After removal of 3 bases from V and 5 bases from J, the junction contained 11 bases not matched to a gene. The CDR3 has 17 residues. Germline lookup yields CDR1 LGHNA and CDR2 YSLEER. The CDR3 reads CASSQDISGRVRETQYF. CDR3 sequence (DNA): TGCGCCAGCAGCCAGGATATTAGCGGGAGGGTCCGGGAGACCCAGTACTTC.

This chain uses TRBV7-9 with TRBJ1-2, with D perhaps TRBD1 (5 bases). Germline CDR1 is SEHNR and CDR2 is FQNEAQ (reference sequence). Trimming shortened V by 5 bases and J by 6 bases, and 13 bases separated the two germline ends. The CDR3 has 13 amino acids. The chain's CDR3 is CASSAGTGHGYTF. CDR3 coding DNA: TGTGCCAGCAGCGCCGGGACTGGCCATGGCTACACCTTC.

The CDR3 protein is CASSQGASLLDEQFF. In DNA form, the CDR3 reads TGTGCCAGCAGTCAAGGGGCATCTCTCCTTGATGAGCAGTTCTTC. V gene TRBV27 combines with J gene TRBJ2-1, with D possibly matching TRBD1 (5 bases). The CDR3 is 15 residues long. Trimming stripped 5 bases from V and 8 bases from J, with 19 bases between. Germline CDR1 and CDR2: MNHEY and SMNVEV (reference sequence).

This chain uses TRBV18 with TRBJ2-7; 15 bases agree with TRBD2. Germline V lookup: CDR1 KGHSH, CDR2 LQKENI. J lost 5 bases, V lost 6 bases, and 14 bases had no gene match. The CDR3 covers 18 residues. CDR3 DNA sequence: TGTGCCAGCTCCCGAGGACTAGCGGGAGGGCCGTGGATCCACGAGCAGTACTTC. This sequence encodes CASSRGLAGGPWIHEQYF.

The sample holds one count of this clone. V usage is TRBV12-5 and J usage is TRBJ2-7; 10 bases agree with TRBD2. The germline V gene encodes CDR1 LGHNT and CDR2 FRNRAP. V trimming: 6 bases; J trimming: 5 bases; junction bases outside the gene matches: 16. The CDR3 covers 17 residues. CDR3 loop: CASGPHPPGTSANEQYF. The CDR3 DNA reads TGTGCTAGTGGCCCTCATCCCCCCGGGACTAGCGCGAACGAGCAGTACTTC.

This chain joins TRBV27 and TRBJ2-1, with 9 bases matching TRBD2. The germline V gene encodes CDR1 MNHEY and CDR2 SMNVEV (reference sequence). Trimming took 4 bases from V and 3 from J; bases not matched to a gene: 7. The CDR3 spans 16 residues. CDR3 DNA: TGTGCCAGCAGTTCCGCAGGGACTAGCCACTACAATGAGCAGTTCTTC. Translated, it gives CASSSAGTSHYNEQFF.